The clone carrying this T cell receptor beta chain has at least ten counts. Pregnant or lactating patients were excluded, as were those with uncontrolled infection or other autoimmune disease. Diagnosing involved the use of clinical symptoms, serum thyroxine and TRAb, thyroid ultrasound and orbital computed tomography. Researchers amplified the TCR beta CDR3 regions from RNA transcripts. The HTBI primer set served for first-round RT-PCR of the TCR CDR3. TCRdb ran MiXCR on the multiplex PCR reads and lists one entry per CDR3 protein. The data contain about 570,000 distinct CDR3 sequences, 14% of them singletons. This sample was included in a study of T cells in Graves' hyperthyroidism and ophthalmopathy. Study context: Peripheral blood was collected at initial diagnosis, before any treatment.

The CDR3 runs to 14 residues. Germline CDR1 MNHNY, CDR2 SVGAGI (reference sequence). V was clipped by 2 bases and J by 5 bases, with 12 bases between them. This receptor was identified in a woman between 40 and 55 years old with Graves' hyperthyroidism. The chain employs TRBV6-6 and TRBJ2-5; possibly TRBD1 for D (7 bases). Sequenced sample: blood. The CDR3 sequence: CASSYQTGRETQYF. For the CDR3, the DNA is TGTGCCAGCAGTTACCAGACAGGGAGGGAGACCCAGTACTTC.